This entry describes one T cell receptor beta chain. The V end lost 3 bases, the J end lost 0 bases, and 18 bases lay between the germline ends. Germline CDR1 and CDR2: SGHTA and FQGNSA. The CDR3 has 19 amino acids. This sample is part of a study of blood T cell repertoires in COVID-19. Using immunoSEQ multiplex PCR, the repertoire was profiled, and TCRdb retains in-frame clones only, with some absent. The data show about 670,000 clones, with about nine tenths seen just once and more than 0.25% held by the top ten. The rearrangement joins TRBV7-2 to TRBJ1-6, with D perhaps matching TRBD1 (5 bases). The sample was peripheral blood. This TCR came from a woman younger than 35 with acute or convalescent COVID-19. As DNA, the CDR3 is TGTGCCAGCAGCTTTATTATTCGGATAGGGGTCTCCTATAATTCACCCCTCCACTTT. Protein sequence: CASSFIIRIGVSYNSPLHF.